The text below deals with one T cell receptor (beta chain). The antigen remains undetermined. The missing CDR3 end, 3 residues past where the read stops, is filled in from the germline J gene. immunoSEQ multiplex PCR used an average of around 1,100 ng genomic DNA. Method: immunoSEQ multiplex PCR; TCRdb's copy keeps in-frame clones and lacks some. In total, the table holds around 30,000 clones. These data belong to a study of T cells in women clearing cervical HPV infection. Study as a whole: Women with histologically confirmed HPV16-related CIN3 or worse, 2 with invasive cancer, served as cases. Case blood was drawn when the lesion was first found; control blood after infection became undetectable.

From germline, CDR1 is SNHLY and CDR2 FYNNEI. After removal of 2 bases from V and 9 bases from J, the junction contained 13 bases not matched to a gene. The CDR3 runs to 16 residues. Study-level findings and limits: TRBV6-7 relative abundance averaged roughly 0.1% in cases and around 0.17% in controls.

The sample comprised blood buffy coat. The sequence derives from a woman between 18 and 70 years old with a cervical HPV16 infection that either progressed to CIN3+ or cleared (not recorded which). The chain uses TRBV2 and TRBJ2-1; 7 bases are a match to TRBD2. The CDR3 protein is CASSEYGGRGNREQFF. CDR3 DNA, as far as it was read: TGTGCCAGCAGTGAATATGGGGGGAGGGGCAATCGTGAG.